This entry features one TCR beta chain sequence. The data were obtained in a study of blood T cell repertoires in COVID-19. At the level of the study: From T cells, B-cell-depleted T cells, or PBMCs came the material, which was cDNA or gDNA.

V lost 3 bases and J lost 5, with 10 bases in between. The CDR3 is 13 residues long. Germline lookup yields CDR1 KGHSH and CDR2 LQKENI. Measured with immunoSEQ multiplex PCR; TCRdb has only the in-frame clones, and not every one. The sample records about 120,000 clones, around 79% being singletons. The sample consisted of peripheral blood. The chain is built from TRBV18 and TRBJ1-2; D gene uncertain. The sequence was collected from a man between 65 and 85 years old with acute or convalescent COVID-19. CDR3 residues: CASSPPSRYGYTF. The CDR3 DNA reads TGTGCCAGCTCACCGCCTTCGAGGTATGGCTACACCTTC.